These 11 T cell receptor beta chains were sequenced from one sample in a study of CD8+CD57+ T cells in acquired aplastic anemia. Patients chosen for sequencing had CD8+CD57+ cells that had expanded, as shown by flow cytometry. Genomic DNA provided the template from which TCR beta VDJ and CDR3 profiles were obtained. TCRdb re-called the reads through MiXCR, storing one row per CDR3 protein. This sample carries 80,000 or so distinct CDR3 sequences, around 70% of them seen once, and the ten largest clones take more than 80%. Source material: sorted CD4+, CD8+, or CD8+CD57+ T cells (not recorded which) from PBMCs. The receptors were gathered from a human donor with aplastic anemia.

J is TRBJ2-1 and V is TRBV10-3; D remains ambiguous. The CDR3 is made up of 11 amino acids. The V gene's germline CDR1 is ENHRY and CDR2 SYGVKD. Between the trimmed V and J ends, which lost 3 bases and 4 bases, there was a span of 1 base. The CDR3 nucleotides read TGTGCCATCAGTGAATACAATGAGCAGTTCTTC. Its translation: CAISEYNEQFF.

CDR3 DNA sequence: TGTGCCATCAGTGCCGGGACAGGGACTCTCTATGGCTACACCTTC. Translating gives CAISAGTGTLYGYTF. J is TRBJ1-2 and V is TRBV10-3, with 9 bases fitting TRBD1. Germline V gene data show CDR1 as ENHRY and CDR2 as SYGVKD. The CDR3 extends over 15 amino acids. The V gene end was trimmed by 4 bases and the J gene end by 4 bases; junction bases not matched to a gene: 7.

J is TRBJ2-7 and V is TRBV20-1; TRBD2 agrees at 13 bases. This CDR3 has 16 residues. CDR1 is DFQATT and CDR2 is SNEGSKA in the germline V gene (reference sequence). The ends lost 6 bases at V and 5 bases at J; junction bases unmatched: 13. CDR3: CSAIQSGLAGVNEQYF. Written as DNA, the CDR3 is TGCAGTGCCATACAGTCCGGACTAGCGGGAGTGAACGAGCAGTACTTC.

In its sample, this clonotype was seen many times. The rearrangement joins TRBV5-1 to TRBJ2-2, with 9 nucleotides matching TRBD2. J lost 6 bases, V lost 0 bases, and 6 bases had no gene match. Per germline, CDR1 SGHRS and CDR2 YFSETQ. This CDR3 is built from 16 residues. CDR3 bases: TGCGCCAGCAGCTTGGAGGTTAGCGGGAGCGCCGGGGAGCTGTTTTTT. This codes for CASSLEVSGSAGELFF. Filled out from reference TRBV5-1 and TRBJ2-2, the complete variable domain reads KAGVTQTPRYLIKTRGQQVTLSCSPISGHRSVSWYQQTPGQGLQFLFEYFSETQRNKGNFPGRFSGRQFSNSRSEMNVSTLELGDSALYLCASSLEVSGSAGELFFGEGSRLTVL.

This clonotype appeared once. This chain connects TRBV29-1 to TRBJ2-7; TRBD1 agrees at 10 bases. The CDR3 is made up of 16 amino acids. Germline V lookup: CDR1 SQVTM, CDR2 ANQGSEA. V lost 8 bases to trimming and J lost 1 base; unmatched junction nucleotides: 14. The CDR3 region is CSLKFWDRGQSYEQYF. CDR3 nucleotides: TGCAGCCTAAAATTTTGGGACAGGGGACAGTCCTACGAGCAGTACTTC.

The J gene is TRBJ2-1, the V gene TRBV5-1, with a possible D match to TRBD2 (6 bases). Per germline, CDR1 SGHRS and CDR2 YFSETQ. This CDR3 region has 13 residues. Trimming shortened V by 0 bases and J by 9 bases, and 10 bases separated the two germline ends. As DNA, the CDR3 is TGCGCCAGCAGCTTGGTTATTAGCGGTGAGCAGTTCTTC. Its protein product is CASSLVISGEQFF.

DNA of the CDR3: TGTGCCACCAGCAAAAAGGACATTCTCGAGACCCAGTACTTC. Translation: CATSKKDILETQYF. V usage is TRBV15 and J usage is TRBJ2-5; D is perhaps TRBD1 (5 bases). The germline CDR1 and CDR2 sequences are LNHNV and YYDKDF (reference sequence). CDR3 length: 14 residues. Trimming shortened V by 4 bases and J by 5 bases, and 14 bases separated the two germline ends.

The chain combines TRBV12-5 with TRBJ2-1; D gene ambiguous. There are 12 residues in the CDR3. Deletions cut 5 bases from V and 9 bases from J, with 11 bases between. Germline CDR1 LGHNT, CDR2 FRNRAP. The CDR3 coding sequence is TGTGCTAGTGGTACCGTATCGGGTGAGCAGTTCTTC. Its translation: CASGTVSGEQFF.

This clonotype showed up many times. The chain employs TRBV6-1 and TRBJ1-2; D not resolved. The germline gives CDR1 MNHNS, CDR2 SASEGT. Trimming removed 1 base from V and 9 bases from J, with 18 bases in between. The length of the CDR3 is 15 residues. This CDR3 reads CASSEGWEGSRRYTF. CDR3 DNA sequence: TGTGCCAGCAGTGAAGGATGGGAAGGGTCTCGCCGCTACACCTTC.

A few counts support this clonotype. Sequence at one end of the junction differs from germline and may be a read error. This CDR3 is CASSPSSSNGQFF. CDR3 in DNA: TGTGCCAGCAGCCCGAGTAGCTCCAATGGGCAGTTCTTC. The gene calls are TRBV7-9 and TRBJ2-1; D is uncertain. There are 13 residues in the CDR3. CDR1 SEHNR and CDR2 FQNEAQ come from the germline V gene (reference sequence).

This clonotype has a handful of counts. This rearrangement joins TRBV19 to TRBJ2-7; 7 nucleotides line up with TRBD2. From germline, CDR1 is LNHDA and CDR2 SQIVND (reference sequence). The V segment lost 5 bases and the J segment 5 bases; nucleotides outside the gene matches: 9. This CDR3 has 14 amino acids. CDR3 bases: TGTGCCAGTAGTGACCTCGGGAGGTTCCACGAGCAGTACTTC. Translated, it gives CASSDLGRFHEQYF.